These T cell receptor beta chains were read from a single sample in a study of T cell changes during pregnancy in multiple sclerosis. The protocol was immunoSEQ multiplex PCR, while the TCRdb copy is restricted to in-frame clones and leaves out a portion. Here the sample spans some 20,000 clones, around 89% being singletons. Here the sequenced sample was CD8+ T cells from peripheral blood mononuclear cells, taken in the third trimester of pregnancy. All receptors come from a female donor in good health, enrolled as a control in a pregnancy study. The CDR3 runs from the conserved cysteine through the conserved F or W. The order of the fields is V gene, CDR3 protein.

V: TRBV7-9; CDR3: CASSATGGRETQYF
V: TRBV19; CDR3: CASSPGQDYEQYF
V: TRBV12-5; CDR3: CASGLVGGQGGSYEQFF
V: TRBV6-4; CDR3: CASRPGLGADTQYF
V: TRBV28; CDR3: CASSPPFAAGGLYQETQYF
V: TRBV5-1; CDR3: CASSLGAWTERETQYF
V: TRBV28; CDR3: CASSPRPGRYSNQPQHF
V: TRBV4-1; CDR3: CASSFQGQLTEAFF
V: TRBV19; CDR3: CASSTSGNINEQFF
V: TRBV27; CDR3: CASSLIRVAGGYEQYF
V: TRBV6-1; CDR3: CASSDRQGFFYEQYF
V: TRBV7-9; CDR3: CASSSPTGTASYEQYF
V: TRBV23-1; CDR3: CASSQSLRQPQHF
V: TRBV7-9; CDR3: CASSTWTGSITGELFF
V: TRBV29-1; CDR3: CSADNSLPNYGYTF
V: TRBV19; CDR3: CASSMGGGYEQYF
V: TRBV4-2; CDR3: CASSQNRGNTEAFF
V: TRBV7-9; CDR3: CASSPGLAGEQFF
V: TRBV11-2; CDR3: CASSFSGGLGGEGLDEQYF
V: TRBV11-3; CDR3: CASSSAGSYNEQFF
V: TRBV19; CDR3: CASSASGHLYEQYF
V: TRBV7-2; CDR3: CASSTRGTEAFF
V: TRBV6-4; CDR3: CASSPSGGATDTQYF
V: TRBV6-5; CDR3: CASTAGQGWYEQYF
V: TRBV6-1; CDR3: CASSERELSGTEAFF
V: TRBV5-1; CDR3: CASSFTQGRTEAFF
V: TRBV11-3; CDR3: CASSLGYGEMQETQYF
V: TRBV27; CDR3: CASSRSAEGYSSGANVLTF
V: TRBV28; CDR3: CASSLTQDRELTHEQYF
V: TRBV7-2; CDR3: CASTALWSRLFVRNEQFF
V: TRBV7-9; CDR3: CASSFPPRGNTEAFF
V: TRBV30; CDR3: CAWSRQGNTGELFF
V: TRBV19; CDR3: CASSILAGEQFF
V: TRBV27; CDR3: CATRQGPRGTIYF
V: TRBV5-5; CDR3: CASSLNRGLGTEAFF
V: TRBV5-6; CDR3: CASSLGGNPRETQYF
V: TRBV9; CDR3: CASSAQGAGTDTQYF
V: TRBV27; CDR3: CASRRIGLKHEQYF
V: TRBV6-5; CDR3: CASSYTRDRAHEQYF
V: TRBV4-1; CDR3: CASSQDEGNTEAFF
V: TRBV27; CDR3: CASRGPYEQYF
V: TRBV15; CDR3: CATSWDRAYEQYF
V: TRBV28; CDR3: CASSSSASSYEQYF
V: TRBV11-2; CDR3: CASSLRGEGVGAFF
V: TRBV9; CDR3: CASSQNLHLPGGRSTEAFF
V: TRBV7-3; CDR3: CASLISGDSNQPQHF
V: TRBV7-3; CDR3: CASSSTGTPNTEAFF
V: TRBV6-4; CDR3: CASSDYSSSTDTQYF
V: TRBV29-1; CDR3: CSSGLAGGPASEQFF
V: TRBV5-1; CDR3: CASQRSGGNTGELFF
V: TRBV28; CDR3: CASSLGGTGGYNEQFF
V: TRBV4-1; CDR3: CASSRTLAGSTDTQYF